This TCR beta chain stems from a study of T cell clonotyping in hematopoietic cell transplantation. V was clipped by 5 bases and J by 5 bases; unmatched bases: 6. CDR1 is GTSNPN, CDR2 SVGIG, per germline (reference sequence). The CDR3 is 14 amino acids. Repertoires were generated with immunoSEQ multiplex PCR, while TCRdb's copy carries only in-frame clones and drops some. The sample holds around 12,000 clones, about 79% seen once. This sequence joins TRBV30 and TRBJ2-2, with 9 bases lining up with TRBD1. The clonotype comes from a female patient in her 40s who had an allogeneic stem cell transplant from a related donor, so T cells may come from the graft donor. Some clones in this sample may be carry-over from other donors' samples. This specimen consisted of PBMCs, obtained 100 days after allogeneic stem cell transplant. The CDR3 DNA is TGTGCCTGGGGAGGGACAGGGTGGACCGGGGAGCTGTTTTTT. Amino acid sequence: CAWGGTGWTGELFF.